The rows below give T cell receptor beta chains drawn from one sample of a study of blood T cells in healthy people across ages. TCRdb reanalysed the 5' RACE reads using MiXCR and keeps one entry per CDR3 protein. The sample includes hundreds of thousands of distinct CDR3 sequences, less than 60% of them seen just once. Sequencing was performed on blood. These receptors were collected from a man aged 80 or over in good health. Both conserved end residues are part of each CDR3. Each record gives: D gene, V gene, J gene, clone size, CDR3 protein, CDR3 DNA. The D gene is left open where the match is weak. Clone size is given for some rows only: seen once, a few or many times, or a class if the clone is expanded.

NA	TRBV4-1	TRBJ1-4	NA	CASSRLRPGRTNEKLFF	TGCGCCAGCAGCCGCCTCAGGCCGGGCCGCACTAATGAAAAACTGTTTTTT
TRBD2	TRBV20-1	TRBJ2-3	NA	CSAPVGGGADTQYF	TGCAGTGCTCCCGTTGGGGGAGGGGCAGATACGCAGTATTTT
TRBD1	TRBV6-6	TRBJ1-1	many	CASSPSRDRVTEAFF	TGTGCCAGCAGTCCGTCCCGGGACAGGGTCACTGAAGCTTTCTTT
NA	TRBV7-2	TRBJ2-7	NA	CASSLGGAIYEQYF	TGTGCCAGCAGCTTAGGGGGGGCTATCTACGAGCAGTACTTC
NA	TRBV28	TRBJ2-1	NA	CASSFRTASYNEQFF	TGTGCCAGCAGTTTCCGGACAGCCTCCTACAATGAGCAGTTCTTC
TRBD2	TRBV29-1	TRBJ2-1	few	CSASGGDTYNEQFF	TGCAGCGCCAGCGGGGGGGATACCTACAATGAGCAGTTCTTC
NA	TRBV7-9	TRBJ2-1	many	CASRADRLRNEQFF	TGTGCCAGCAGGGCCGACAGGCTCCGGAATGAGCAGTTCTTC
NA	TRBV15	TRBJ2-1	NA	CATSKPARISSCNEQFF	TGTGCCACCAGCAAGCCCGCGCGGATTTCTTCCTGCAATGAGCAGTTCTTC
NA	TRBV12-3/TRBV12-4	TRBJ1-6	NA	CATRDGDSPLHF	TGTGCCACCCGGGACGGGGATTCACCCCTCCACTTT
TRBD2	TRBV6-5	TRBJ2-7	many	CASSRTSGGEQYF	TGTGCCAGCAGTAGGACTAGCGGGGGAGAGCAGTACTTC
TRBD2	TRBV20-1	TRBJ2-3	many	CSARGASGSTDTQYF	TGCAGTGCTCGTGGGGCTAGCGGAAGCACAGATACGCAGTATTTT
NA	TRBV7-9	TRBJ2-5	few	CASSSYGDRQETQYF	TGTGCCAGCAGCTCCTACGGGGACCGACAAGAGACCCAGTACTTC
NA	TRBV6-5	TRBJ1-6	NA	CASSGGSSYNSPLHF	TGTGCCTCCAGTGGCGGAAGCTCCTATAATTCACCCCTCCACTTT
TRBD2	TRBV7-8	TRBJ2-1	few	CASSTGLAGRNEQFF	TGTGCCAGCAGCACCGGACTAGCCGGGAGGAATGAGCAGTTCTTC
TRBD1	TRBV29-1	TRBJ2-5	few	CSVEPDRGRKETQYF	TGCAGCGTTGAACCAGACAGGGGGCGGAAAGAGACCCAGTACTTC
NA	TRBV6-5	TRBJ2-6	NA	CASSSEAGANVLTF	TGTGCCAGCAGTTCAGAGGCTGGGGCCAACGTCCTGACTTTC
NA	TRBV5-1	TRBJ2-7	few	CASSFIGDPYEQYF	TGCGCCAGCAGCTTTATAGGGGACCCCTACGAGCAGTACTTC
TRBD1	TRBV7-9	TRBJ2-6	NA	CASSLPGGGSGANVLTF	TGTGCCAGCAGCCTTCCAGGGGGCGGCTCTGGGGCCAACGTCCTGACTTTC
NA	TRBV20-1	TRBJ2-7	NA	CSARDGGREANEQYF	TGCAGTGCTAGAGATGGGGGAAGAGAAGCCAACGAGCAGTACTTC
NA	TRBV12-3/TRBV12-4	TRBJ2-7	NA	CASSGNMGERDEQYF	TGTGCCAGCAGTGGCAACATGGGGGAGCGGGACGAGCAGTACTTC
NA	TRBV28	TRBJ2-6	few	CASRSGYGANVLTF	TGTGCCAGCAGGTCTGGGTACGGGGCCAACGTCCTGACTTTC
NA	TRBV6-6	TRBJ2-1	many	CASSSDLGGYNEQFF	TGTGCCAGCAGTTCCGACTTAGGGGGGTACAATGAGCAGTTCTTC
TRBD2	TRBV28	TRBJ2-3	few	CASSEGGTRGDTQYF	TGTGCCAGCAGTGAAGGCGGGACTAGAGGAGATACGCAGTATTTT
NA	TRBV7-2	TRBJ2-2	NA	CASSLGQREPPGELFF	TGTGCCAGCAGCTTGGGACAGCGGGAACCTCCCGGGGAGCTGTTTTTT
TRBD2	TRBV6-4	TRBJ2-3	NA	CASSVTSGSTDTQYF	TGTGCCAGCAGTGTTACTAGCGGTAGCACAGATACGCAGTATTTT
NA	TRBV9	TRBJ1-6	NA	CASSVVGRNSPLHF	TGTGCCAGCAGCGTAGTCGGCAGGAATTCACCCCTCCACTTT
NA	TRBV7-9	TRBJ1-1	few	CASSFGATFHTEAFF	TGTGCCAGCAGCTTTGGGGCCACTTTTCACACTGAAGCTTTCTTT
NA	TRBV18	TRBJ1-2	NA	CASSPGYKDYGYTF	TGTGCCAGCTCACCAGGCTATAAGGACTATGGCTACACCTTC
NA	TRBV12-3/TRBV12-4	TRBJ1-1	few	CASSLGPRPPSNTEAFF	TGTGCCAGCAGTTTGGGTCCGCGTCCACCCTCGAACACTGAAGCTTTCTTT
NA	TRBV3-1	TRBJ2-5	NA	CASSQEARIGETQYF	TGTGCCAGCAGCCAAGAAGCAAGGATTGGAGAGACCCAGTACTTC
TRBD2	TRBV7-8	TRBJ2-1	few	CAGTSGRDNEQFF	TGTGCAGGGACTAGCGGGAGGGACAATGAGCAGTTCTTC
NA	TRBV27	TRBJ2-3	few	CASSSLPQGDTQYF	TGTGCCAGCAGTTCCCTCCCACAGGGCGATACGCAGTATTTT
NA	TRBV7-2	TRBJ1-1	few	CASSLRGAPNTEAFF	TGTGCCAGCAGCTTACGGGGGGCTCCGAACACTGAAGCTTTCTTT
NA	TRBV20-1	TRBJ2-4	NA	CSAIRAKNIQYF	TGCAGTGCTATTCGAGCCAAAAACATTCAGTACTTC
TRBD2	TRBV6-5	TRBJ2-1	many	CASSDGLAKNEQFF	TGTGCCAGCAGTGACGGACTAGCGAAGAATGAGCAGTTCTTC
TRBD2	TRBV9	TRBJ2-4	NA	CASSVAGGTYNEQYF	TGTGCCAGCAGCGTAGCGGGAGGGACCTACAATGAGCAGTACTTC
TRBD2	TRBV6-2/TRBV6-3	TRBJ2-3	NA	CASSSSGGPGDTQYF	TGTGCCAGCAGTTCTAGCGGGGGCCCTGGAGATACGCAGTATTTT
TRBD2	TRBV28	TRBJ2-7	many	CASRLAGAYEQYF	TGTGCCAGCAGACTAGCGGGAGCGTACGAGCAGTACTTC
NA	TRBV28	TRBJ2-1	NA	CASSLQGGSNEQFF	TGTGCCAGCAGTTTACAGGGGGGGAGCAATGAGCAGTTCTTC
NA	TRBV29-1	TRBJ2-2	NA	CSAARVRDTGELFF	TGCAGCGCGGCCAGGGTCCGCGACACCGGGGAGCTGTTTTTT
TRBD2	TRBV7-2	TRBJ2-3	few	CASSLGAGGRSDTQYF	TGTGCCAGCAGCTTAGGAGCGGGGGGGCGATCAGATACGCAGTATTTT
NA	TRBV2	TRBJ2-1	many	CASSRSNEQFF	TGTGCCAGCAGTAGGAGCAATGAGCAGTTCTTC
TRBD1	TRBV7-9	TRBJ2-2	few	CASRIGTGATGELFF	TGTGCCAGCAGGATTGGGACAGGGGCAACCGGGGAGCTGTTTTTT
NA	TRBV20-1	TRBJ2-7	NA	CSASRGEREQYF	TGCAGTGCTAGCAGGGGGGAGCGCGAGCAGTACTTC
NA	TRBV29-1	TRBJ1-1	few	CSVEEGGYTEAFF	TGCAGCGTTGAAGAAGGCGGGTACACTGAAGCTTTCTTT
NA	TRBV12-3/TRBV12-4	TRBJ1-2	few	CASSLGFAYGYTF	TGTGCCAGCAGTTTGGGGTTCGCCTATGGCTACACCTTC
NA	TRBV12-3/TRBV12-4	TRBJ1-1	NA	CASSLASSPRVTEAFF	TGTGCCAGCAGTTTAGCGTCATCCCCACGCGTGACTGAAGCTTTCTTT
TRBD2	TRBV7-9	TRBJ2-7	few	CASSLAGGIGSYNEQYF	TGTGCCAGCAGCTTAGCGGGAGGGATAGGCTCCTACAATGAGCAGTACTTC
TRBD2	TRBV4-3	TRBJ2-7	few	CASSPVAGGAYEQYF	TGCGCCAGCAGCCCCGTGGCGGGAGGCGCCTACGAGCAGTACTTC
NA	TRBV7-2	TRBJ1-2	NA	CASSFETLYTF	TGTGCCAGCAGCTTCGAGACACTGTACACCTTC
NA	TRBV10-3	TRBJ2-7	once	CAISVRNEQYF	TGTGCCATCAGTGTACGGAACGAGCAGTACTTC
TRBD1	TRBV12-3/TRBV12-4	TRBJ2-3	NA	CASSPYTGTGGDTQYF	TGTGCCAGCAGTCCCTACACCGGGACAGGAGGAGATACGCAGTATTTT
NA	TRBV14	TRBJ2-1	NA	CAGSRHPNNPDEQFF	TGTGCCGGCAGCCGCCACCCAAATAATCCTGATGAGCAGTTCTTC
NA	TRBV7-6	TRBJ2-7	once	CASSRGGRRESYNEQYF	TGTGCCAGCAGCCGTGGGGGGAGGCGGGAATCTTACAATGAGCAGTACTTC
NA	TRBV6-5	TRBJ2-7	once	CASTPWGEYNEQYF	TGTGCCAGCACTCCCTGGGGGGAATACAATGAGCAGTACTTC
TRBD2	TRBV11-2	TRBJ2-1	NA	CASSLEIAGDEQFF	TGTGCCAGCAGCTTAGAAATAGCGGGGGACGAGCAGTTCTTC
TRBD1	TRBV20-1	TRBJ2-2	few	CSATRTGRTGELFF	TGCAGTGCGACTAGGACAGGGCGGACCGGGGAGCTGTTTTTT
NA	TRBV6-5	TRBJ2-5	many	CASSYNPAGETQYF	TGTGCCAGCAGTTACAACCCAGCGGGAGAGACCCAGTACTTC
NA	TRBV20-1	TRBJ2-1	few	CSALRVEDEQFF	TGCAGTGCCCTCAGGGTGGAGGATGAGCAGTTCTTC